Listed below are T cell receptor beta chains from one sample, sequenced in a study of STAT5B mutations in CD4+ large granular lymphocyte leukemia. Libraries were prepared by immunoSEQ multiplex PCR; TCRdb keeps only in-frame clonotypes and omits some of them. The sample has about 34,000 clones, more than 70% seen once. The specimen was CD4+ T cells from blood buffy coats. The receptors here all came from a human donor in good health. CDR3s include the opening cysteine and the closing phenylalanine or tryptophan. Each record gives: V gene, clone size, CDR3 length, J gene, D gene, CDR3 DNA, CDR3 protein. The D gene is left open where the match is weak. Expanded clones get a size class; other rows say once, few or many, or leave the size out.

V: TRBV7-9
size: -
length: 17
J: TRBJ1-2
D: TRBD1
DNA: TGTGCCAGCAGCTCAGTAACGGACAGGTCTTGGCTCTACGGCTACACCTTC
CDR3: CASSSVTDRSWLYGYTF

V: TRBV6-6
size: -
length: 13
J: TRBJ2-2
D: -
DNA: TGTGCCAGCAGGGAGTGGAGCACCGGGGAGCTGTTTTTT
CDR3: CASREWSTGELFF

V: TRBV27
size: -
length: 12
J: TRBJ2-1
D: -
DNA: TGTGCCAGCAGAGGGGGGTACAATGAGCAGTTCTTC
CDR3: CASRGGYNEQFF

V: TRBV7-2
size: few
length: 15
J: TRBJ2-2
D: TRBD1
DNA: TGTGCCAGCAGCTCGCAGGGGGCACACACCGGGGAGCTGTTTTTT
CDR3: CASSSQGAHTGELFF

V: TRBV30
size: -
length: 14
J: TRBJ2-7
D: -
DNA: TGTGCCTGGAGTATCCCCGGAGGGGGCTACGAGCAGTACTTC
CDR3: CAWSIPGGGYEQYF

V: TRBV21-1
size: -
length: 17
J: TRBJ2-7
D: -
DNA: TGTGCCAGCAGCCCTCGGGCGACAGGGACCCAAACCTACGAGCAGTACTTC
CDR3: CASSPRATGTQTYEQYF

V: TRBV9
size: -
length: 17
J: TRBJ2-2
D: -
DNA: TGTGCCAGCAGCGTAGAGGGTTGGAGTCTCAACACCGGGGAGCTGTTTTTT
CDR3: CASSVEGWSLNTGELFF

V: TRBV5-1
size: -
length: 15
J: TRBJ2-5
D: TRBD1
DNA: TGCGCCAGCAGCTTGGGACAGGGGATGGGCGAGACCCAGTACTTC
CDR3: CASSLGQGMGETQYF

V: TRBV27
size: -
length: 15
J: TRBJ2-5
D: -
DNA: TGTGCCAGCAAATTGGGGGACTGGTCACAAGAGACCCAGTACTTC
CDR3: CASKLGDWSQETQYF

V: TRBV7-2
size: -
length: 15
J: TRBJ1-1
D: TRBD1
DNA: TGTGCCAGCAGCTCAGATCCGGGACAGCCGTTCCCGGCTTTCTTT
CDR3: CASSSDPGQPFPAFF

V: TRBV10-1
size: -
length: 15
J: TRBJ1-4
D: -
DNA: TGCGCCAGCAGTGATTCGGGACACTTCAATGAAAAACTGTTTTTT
CDR3: CASSDSGHFNEKLFF

V: TRBV4-3
size: -
length: 19
J: TRBJ2-2
D: TRBD1
DNA: TGCGCCAGCAGCCAAGTTCGTTATCTGACAGGGCTTGTCACCGGGGAGCTGTTTTTT
CDR3: CASSQVRYLTGLVTGELFF

V: TRBV7-2
size: -
length: 14
J: TRBJ1-3
D: TRBD1
DNA: TGTGCCAGCAGTGACAGGGTACGACGAAACACCATATATTTT
CDR3: CASSDRVRRNTIYF

V: TRBV7-3
size: -
length: 13
J: TRBJ1-2
D: -
DNA: TGTGCCAGCAGCCAAGGAGCTAACTATGGCTACACCTTC
CDR3: CASSQGANYGYTF

V: TRBV18
size: few
length: 14
J: TRBJ2-7
D: -
DNA: TGTGCCAGCTCACCTTCGGGAGCTTCGGCCGAGCAGTACTTC
CDR3: CASSPSGASAEQYF

V: TRBV7-9
size: -
length: 12
J: TRBJ2-5
D: TRBD1
DNA: TGTGCCAGCAGACAGGGGGTTGAGACCCAGTACTTC
CDR3: CASRQGVETQYF

V: TRBV5-1
size: -
length: 11
J: TRBJ2-7
D: -
DNA: TGCGCCAGCAGCTTGGAGGCTGAGACGTACTTC
CDR3: CASSLEAETYF

V: TRBV18
size: -
length: 16
J: TRBJ2-3
D: -
DNA: TGTGCCAGCTCACAGACCGGAGCGGGTTCCACAGATACGCAGTATTTT
CDR3: CASSQTGAGSTDTQYF

V: TRBV10-1
size: -
length: 13
J: TRBJ2-7
D: TRBD1
DNA: TGCGCCAGCAGCTCGGGACAGGGCTACGAGCAGTACTTC
CDR3: CASSSGQGYEQYF

V: TRBV10-1
size: once
length: 17
J: TRBJ2-1
D: TRBD2
DNA: TGCGCCAGCAGTGGAGCTAGCGGGGGGCTTTCCTACAATGAGCAGTTCTTC
CDR3: CASSGASGGLSYNEQFF

V: TRBV4-3
size: -
length: 15
J: TRBJ1-4
D: -
DNA: TGCGCCAGCATGTCTCTTGGGGCGGGGCGTGAAAAACTGTTTTTT
CDR3: CASMSLGAGREKLFF